The rows below give T cell receptor beta chains drawn from one sample of a study of T cell responses to AZD1222 COVID-19 vaccine. Some clones are missing from TCRdb's copy, which holds only in-frame ones; the method was immunoSEQ multiplex PCR. The repertoire holds approximately 220,000 clones, with roughly 91% as singletons. The starting material was peripheral blood, obtained on day 0 of MenACWY control vaccination. Receptors were obtained from an adult in good health. The CDR3 runs from the conserved cysteine through the conserved F or W. A D gene is named only where the DNA matches it firmly. Clone size is stated in some rows and not others, as once, few, many or a class when expanded.

d_gene: .; v_gene: TRBV19; len: 13; abundance: .; j_gene: TRBJ2-7; CDR3aa: CASSTQLSYEQYF; CDR3nt: TGTGCCAGTAGTACACAGCTTTCCTACGAGCAGTACTTC
d_gene: .; v_gene: TRBV24-1; len: 16; abundance: .; j_gene: TRBJ2-5; CDR3aa: CATSDLTPEQQETQYF; CDR3nt: TGTGCCACCAGTGATTTAACGCCGGAACAGCAAGAGACCCAGTACTTC
d_gene: .; v_gene: TRBV11-1; len: 14; abundance: .; j_gene: TRBJ2-5; CDR3aa: CASSLKRGWETQYF; CDR3nt: TGTGCCAGCAGCTTGAAACGTGGATGGGAGACCCAGTACTTC
d_gene: .; v_gene: TRBV9; len: 15; abundance: .; j_gene: TRBJ1-3; CDR3aa: CASSVGGSSGNTIYF; CDR3nt: TGTGCCAGCAGCGTCGGGGGGTCCTCTGGAAACACCATATATTTT
d_gene: TRBD1; v_gene: TRBV27; len: 16; abundance: .; j_gene: TRBJ1-4; CDR3aa: CASRPGQGTSNEKLFF; CDR3nt: TGTGCCAGCAGACCCGGACAGGGGACTTCTAATGAAAAACTGTTTTTT
d_gene: TRBD1; v_gene: TRBV4-1; len: 15; abundance: .; j_gene: TRBJ2-5; CDR3aa: CASSRPQGAYETQYF; CDR3nt: TGCGCCAGCAGCCGGCCTCAGGGGGCTTATGAGACCCAGTACTTC
d_gene: .; v_gene: TRBV19; len: 12; abundance: .; j_gene: TRBJ1-4; CDR3aa: CASREQGEKLFF; CDR3nt: TGTGCCAGTAGGGAACAGGGTGAAAAACTGTTTTTT
d_gene: .; v_gene: TRBV25-1; len: 17; abundance: .; j_gene: TRBJ1-6; CDR3aa: CASSESSPSSYNSPLHF; CDR3nt: TGTGCCAGCAGTGAATCTAGCCCTAGCTCCTATAATTCACCCCTCCACTTT
d_gene: .; v_gene: TRBV29-1; len: 12; abundance: .; j_gene: TRBJ1-1; CDR3aa: CSVTPRQVEAFF; CDR3nt: TGCAGCGTGACCCCCCGACAGGTTGAAGCTTTCTTT
d_gene: TRBD1; v_gene: TRBV5-1; len: 15; abundance: .; j_gene: TRBJ1-6; CDR3aa: CASSFSTGENSPLHF; CDR3nt: TGCGCCAGCAGCTTCTCGACAGGGGAAAATTCACCCCTCCACTTT
d_gene: .; v_gene: TRBV2; len: 13; abundance: once; j_gene: TRBJ1-1; CDR3aa: CASSLRENTEAFF; CDR3nt: TGTGCCAGCAGTCTCAGAGAGAACACTGAAGCTTTCTTT
d_gene: TRBD1; v_gene: TRBV6-1; len: 15; abundance: .; j_gene: TRBJ1-3; CDR3aa: CATGQRQGSGNTIYF; CDR3nt: TGTGCCACCGGACAACGACAGGGTTCTGGAAACACCATATATTTT
d_gene: .; v_gene: TRBV4-1; len: 13; abundance: .; j_gene: TRBJ1-2; CDR3aa: CASSPSTGDRLAF; CDR3nt: TGCGCCAGCAGCCCCAGTACTGGGGACCGGCTCGCCTTC
d_gene: .; v_gene: TRBV3-1/TRBV3-2; len: 15; abundance: .; j_gene: TRBJ1-5; CDR3aa: CASSQGRGRHQPQHF; CDR3nt: TGTGCCAGCAGCCAAGGAAGGGGCCGTCATCAGCCCCAGCATTTT
d_gene: TRBD1; v_gene: TRBV5-6; len: 16; abundance: .; j_gene: TRBJ1-2; CDR3aa: CASSLDGTGVSYGYTF; CDR3nt: TGTGCCAGCAGCTTGGATGGGACAGGGGTCTCCTATGGCTACACCTTC
d_gene: .; v_gene: TRBV4-1; len: 16; abundance: few; j_gene: TRBJ2-1; CDR3aa: CASSHLDILSYNEQFF; CDR3nt: TGCGCCAGCAGCCACTTGGACATCCTCTCCTACAATGAGCAGTTCTTC